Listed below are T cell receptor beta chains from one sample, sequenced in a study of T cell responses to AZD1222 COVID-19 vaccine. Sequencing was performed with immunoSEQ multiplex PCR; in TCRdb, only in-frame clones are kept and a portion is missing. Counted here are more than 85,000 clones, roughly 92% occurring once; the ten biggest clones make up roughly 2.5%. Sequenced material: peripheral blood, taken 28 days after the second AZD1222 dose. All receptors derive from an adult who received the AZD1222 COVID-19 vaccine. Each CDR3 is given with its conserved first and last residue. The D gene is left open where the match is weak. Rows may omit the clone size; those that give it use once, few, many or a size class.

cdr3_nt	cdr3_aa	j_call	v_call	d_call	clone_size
TGTGCCAGCAGTTACCCCCGGGACACACATTATACGCAGTATTTT	CASSYPRDTHYTQYF	TRBJ2-3	TRBV6-2/TRBV6-3	-	-
TGTGCCAGCAGTTATGGGAGTCGAGGGGTGAACACTGAAGCTTTCTTT	CASSYGSRGVNTEAFF	TRBJ1-1	TRBV6-2/TRBV6-3	-	-
TGTGCCAGCAGTTTGGACAGAGATTATTCACCCCTCCACTTT	CASSLDRDYSPLHF	TRBJ1-6	TRBV6-5	-	-
TGTGCCAGCAGCTTAATCCCAGGGGCCGCTTACGAGCAGTACTTC	CASSLIPGAAYEQYF	TRBJ2-7	TRBV11-2	-	-
TGTGCCAGTAGTATGGGAGGGGGCCTATACAATGAGCAGTTCTTC	CASSMGGGLYNEQFF	TRBJ2-1	TRBV19	-	-
TGTGCCAGCAAAGGGGCAGGGTCTTCACCCCTCCACTTT	CASKGAGSSPLHF	TRBJ1-6	TRBV6-5	-	-
TGCGCCAGCAGCCAAGATTTGGGCTTTCAGGGAGGGGCTGGCTACACCTTC	CASSQDLGFQGGAGYTF	TRBJ1-2	TRBV4-1	-	-
TGCGCCAGCAGCTTGGTCCAGGGAGGTAGTACAGATACGCAGTATTTT	CASSLVQGGSTDTQYF	TRBJ2-3	TRBV5-1	-	-
TGTGCCAGCAGCCTTCCCGGACGGCGAGAAGCTTTCTTT	CASSLPGRREAFF	TRBJ1-1	TRBV28	-	-
TGTGCCAGCAGTGAAGTGGGACGCGAGCATTTT	CASSEVGREHF	TRBJ1-5	TRBV6-1	-	-
TGTGCCAGCCGCCGGGACAGGGTCTACGAGCAGTACTTC	CASRRDRVYEQYF	TRBJ2-7	TRBV6-5	TRBD1	-
TGCGCCAGCAGCCAAGATCGGGGGCGCGATGGCTACACCTTC	CASSQDRGRDGYTF	TRBJ1-2	TRBV4-3	-	-
TGTGCCAGCTCACCCTTACAGGGAGGTAGAGAGACCCAGTACTTC	CASSPLQGGRETQYF	TRBJ2-5	TRBV18	-	-
TGTGCCAGCAGTTCGGGCAGCTATGGCTACACCTTC	CASSSGSYGYTF	TRBJ1-2	TRBV6-5	-	-
TGCGCCAGCAGCTTGATTAGCGGGGGCACAGATACGCAGTATTTT	CASSLISGGTDTQYF	TRBJ2-3	TRBV5-1	TRBD2	-
TGTGCCAGCAGCTTAGACAGGGCTTTCGAGCAGTACTTC	CASSLDRAFEQYF	TRBJ2-7	TRBV7-2	-	-
TGTGCCATCAGTGTCCCGGGTGGGGCTAGCGGGGGGACGGATACGCAGTATTTT	CAISVPGGASGGTDTQYF	TRBJ2-3	TRBV10-3	TRBD2	-
TGTGCCAGCAGTTACTTAGGGTTGTCACCCCTCCACTTT	CASSYLGLSPLHF	TRBJ1-6	TRBV6-5	-	once
TGTGCCAGCAGCTTAAGGTGGGGACAGGTTAACACTGAAGCTTTCTTT	CASSLRWGQVNTEAFF	TRBJ1-1	TRBV11-2	TRBD1	-
TGTGCCAGCAGCGACAGCGGGCAGCGGGGTGAAAAACTGTTTTTT	CASSDSGQRGEKLFF	TRBJ1-4	TRBV6-2/TRBV6-3	-	-
TGCGCCAGCAGCTCAGCGGGGGGTTCGGATGAGACCCAGTACTTC	CASSSAGGSDETQYF	TRBJ2-5	TRBV5-1	TRBD2	-
TGTGCCAGCTCACCGGCAGGTTATGAAGCTTTCTTT	CASSPAGYEAFF	TRBJ1-1	TRBV18	-	-